This T cell receptor beta chain originates from a study of cytomegalovirus exposure and HLA in healthy donors. The donors gave bone marrow, and they were healthy. Notes on the study in general: Another analysis was done later, and it associated approximately 15,000 TCR beta sequences with HLA alleles at 0.05 false discovery rate.

Remarks on this clone: Its matching antigen is unknown.

CDR1 and CDR2 from the germline V gene are MNHEY and SMNVEV (reference sequence). Unmatched junction bases numbered 4, after V lost 3 bases and J lost 6 bases. CDR3 length: 14 amino acids. PCR primers comprised 60 Vbeta and 13 Jbeta primers. Assay used: immunoSEQ multiplex PCR; TCRdb lists only in-frame clones, some missing. The table lists about 200,000 clones, less than 80% of them singletons, with 4.4% in the top ten. Sequencing was performed on PBMCs. The V call is TRBV27, the J call TRBJ2-1; TRBD2 agrees at 8 bases. This TCR was recovered from a woman in her twenties or thirties in good health and CMV-seropositive. The CDR3 reads CASSFRTSLNEQFF. The CDR3 DNA is TGTGCCAGCAGTTTCCGGACTAGCCTCAATGAGCAGTTCTTC.